The rows below give T cell receptor beta chains drawn from one sample of a study of spatial heterogeneity in lung cancer. MiXCR was run by TCRdb on the 5' RACE reads, yielding one entry per CDR3 protein. The table shows roughly 23,000 distinct CDR3 sequences, with 4% to 5% occurring only once. The starting material was PBMCs, obtained at surgery. These receptor sequences come from a male donor with early-stage non-small cell lung cancer. The CDR3 runs from the conserved cysteine through the conserved F or W. The D gene is left open where the match is weak. Only some rows state a clone size, as once, few, many or a class for expanded clones.

DNA: TGTGCCAGCAGCTTATCAGGGGGCTACGAGCAGTACTTC; CDR3: CASSLSGGYEQYF; J: TRBJ2-7; D: TRBD1; size: many; length: 13; V: TRBV11-3
DNA: TGTGCCAGCAGCTTAGGTCCAGTTAGCAATCAGCCCCAGCATTTT; CDR3: CASSLGPVSNQPQHF; J: TRBJ1-5; D: NA; size: many; length: 15; V: TRBV7-9
DNA: TGCAGTGCTAGGACAGGGGTGACCTACGAGCAGTACTTC; CDR3: CSARTGVTYEQYF; J: TRBJ2-7; D: TRBD1; size: NA; length: 13; V: TRBV20-1
DNA: TGCAGCGTTGCAGGGTATACGGGAGATACGCAGTATTTT; CDR3: CSVAGYTGDTQYF; J: TRBJ2-3; D: NA; size: many; length: 13; V: TRBV29-1
DNA: TGTGCCAGCAACGTCGACGCGGGGGACCGACGAGCCCAGTACTTC; CDR3: CASNVDAGDRRAQYF; J: TRBJ2-5; D: TRBD2; size: many; length: 15; V: TRBV6-1
DNA: TGTGCCTGGAGCCCTCACAGGGCCGTTTACGAGCAGTACTTC; CDR3: CAWSPHRAVYEQYF; J: TRBJ2-7; D: NA; size: many; length: 14; V: TRBV30
DNA: TGTGCCAGCAGTGCTGTAGGGACGACGAGGCTCTCCTACGAGCAGTACTTC; CDR3: CASSAVGTTRLSYEQYF; J: TRBJ2-7; D: NA; size: many; length: 17; V: TRBV2
DNA: TGCAGCGTTGAAGATCACCCCCAGGGCTACACTGAAGCTTTCTTT; CDR3: CSVEDHPQGYTEAFF; J: TRBJ1-1; D: NA; size: many; length: 15; V: TRBV29-1
DNA: TGTGCCAGCAGTTTATGGGCGAGCATGAACACTGAAGCTTTCTTT; CDR3: CASSLWASMNTEAFF; J: TRBJ1-1; D: NA; size: many; length: 15; V: TRBV28
DNA: TGTGCCAGCACCCCACGGGCCCTAAACACTGAAGCTTTCTTT; CDR3: CASTPRALNTEAFF; J: TRBJ1-1; D: NA; size: many; length: 14; V: TRBV12-3/TRBV12-4
DNA: TGTGCCAGCAGCTTGGGAGGACAGGGAGTTCAGCCCCAGCATTTT; CDR3: CASSLGGQGVQPQHF; J: TRBJ1-5; D: TRBD1; size: many; length: 15; V: TRBV7-8
DNA: TGTGCCTGGTCAGGAATCTCTGGAAACACCATATATTTT; CDR3: CAWSGISGNTIYF; J: TRBJ1-3; D: NA; size: many; length: 13; V: TRBV30
DNA: TGTGCCAGCAGTTTGGTAGCGGGGGGATCCGTGGCGCAGTTCTTC; CDR3: CASSLVAGGSVAQFF; J: TRBJ2-1; D: TRBD2; size: many; length: 15; V: TRBV12-3/TRBV12-4
DNA: TGTGCCAGCAGCTCCGCCGGGGGCCGTGGGAAGACCCAGTACTTC; CDR3: CASSSAGGRGKTQYF; J: TRBJ2-5; D: NA; size: many; length: 15; V: TRBV7-2
DNA: TGTGCCTGGAGTGTTCGCATGCAGCAGTTCTTC; CDR3: CAWSVRMQQFF; J: TRBJ2-1; D: NA; size: many; length: 11; V: TRBV30
DNA: TGTGCCAGCACCGGGGACTTTAGGAATGAGCAGTTCTTC; CDR3: CASTGDFRNEQFF; J: TRBJ2-1; D: NA; size: NA; length: 13; V: TRBV12-3/TRBV12-4
DNA: TGTGCCAGCAGTAGGGGACAGCAACAAGAGACCCAGTACTTC; CDR3: CASSRGQQQETQYF; J: TRBJ2-5; D: TRBD1; size: medium-sized; length: 14; V: TRBV28
DNA: TGTGCCAGCAGTCTCCCTCCTCCTCCCTACGAGCAGTACTTC; CDR3: CASSLPPPPYEQYF; J: TRBJ2-7; D: NA; size: many; length: 14; V: TRBV28
DNA: TGTGCCAGCAGTTCCACCGGGACTAGCAGGAGCGGGGAGCTGTTTTTT; CDR3: CASSSTGTSRSGELFF; J: TRBJ2-2; D: TRBD2; size: NA; length: 16; V: TRBV6-6
DNA: TGTGCCAGCAGTTACTCCCCCCCGAGCGGGGGCCGCGTTATCGGGGAGCTGTTTTTT; CDR3: CASSYSPPSGGRVIGELFF; J: TRBJ2-2; D: TRBD2; size: many; length: 19; V: TRBV6-5
DNA: TGCGCCAGCAGCCTAATGACTAGCGCAACAGATACGCAGTATTTT; CDR3: CASSLMTSATDTQYF; J: TRBJ2-3; D: TRBD2; size: many; length: 15; V: TRBV5-1
DNA: TGTGCCAGCAGTTTGCGGGAGAGGCGGTTCTTC; CDR3: CASSLRERRFF; J: TRBJ2-1; D: TRBD2; size: many; length: 11; V: TRBV28